The 24 T cell receptor beta chains listed next were all sequenced from one sample in a study of blood T cell repertoires in COVID-19. Libraries were prepared by immunoSEQ multiplex PCR; TCRdb keeps only in-frame clonotypes and omits some of them. The sample shows 200,000 or so clones, around 85% of them seen only once. The sequencing sample was made of peripheral blood. The receptors come from an older person with COVID-19, enrolled during active disease.

This chain links TRBV7-2 with TRBJ2-7; D unclear. Germline CDR1 SGHTA, CDR2 FQGNSA. The V and J ends lost 1 base and 0 bases respectively, with 7 bases between them. This CDR3 has 14 residues. CDR3: CASSLGGNSYEQYF. The CDR3 nucleotides read TGTGCCAGCAGCTTAGGTGGCAACTCCTACGAGCAGTACTTC. The full variable domain, in which reference TRBV7-2 and TRBJ2-7 provide the parts outside the CDR3, is GAGVSQSPSNKVTEKGKDVELRCDPISGHTALYWYRQSLGQGLEFLIYFQGNSAPDKSGLPSDRFSAERTGGSVSTLTIQRTQQEDSAVYLCASSLGGNSYEQYFGPGTRLTVT.

This chain joins TRBV4-1 and TRBJ2-7; 7 positions agree with TRBD2. This CDR3 has 15 residues. Looked up from germline, CDR1 is MGHRA and CDR2 is YSYEKL. V gave up 3 bases and J gave up 4 bases; unmatched junction bases: 9. In DNA form, the CDR3 reads TGCGCCAGCAGCCACCCACTTGCGGGAGTATACGAGCAGTACTTC. It yields the protein CASSHPLAGVYEQYF.

The J gene is TRBJ2-7, the V gene TRBV7-2; D perhaps matches TRBD1 (6 bases). CDR1 is SGHTA and CDR2 is FQGNSA in the germline V gene. Trimming took 4 bases from V and 3 from J, leaving 10 bases between them. This CDR3 region has 13 residues. The CDR3 loop is CASSSRTDYEQYF. The CDR3 DNA reads TGTGCCAGCAGCTCCCGGACAGACTACGAGCAGTACTTC.

The V and J genes are TRBV7-6 and TRBJ2-7, with 8 bases fitting TRBD2. Trimming cost V 7 bases and J 1 base; bases outside gene matches: 9. This CDR3 has 15 amino acids. CDR1 and CDR2 (germline): SGHVS, FNYEAQ. CDR3 region: CASTPAASGSYEQYF. The CDR3 nucleotides are TGTGCCAGCACCCCGGCGGCTAGCGGGTCCTACGAGCAGTACTTC.

This clone was recorded once. This sequence joins TRBV5-4 and TRBJ2-7; 10 bases are shared with TRBD2. The CDR3 runs 15 residues. The V gene end was trimmed by 1 base and the J gene end by 2 bases; junction bases not matched to a gene: 3. Germline V lookup: CDR1 SGHNT, CDR2 YYREEE (reference sequence). The CDR3 protein is CASSLSLAGAYEQYF. DNA of the CDR3: TGTGCCAGCAGCTTGTCCCTAGCGGGGGCCTACGAGCAGTACTTC.

This chain connects TRBV15 to TRBJ2-1, with 7 nucleotides matching TRBD2. Germline values: CDR1 LNHNV, CDR2 YYDKDF (reference sequence). This CDR3 has 16 amino acids. V trimming: 0 bases; J trimming: 5 bases; junction bases outside the gene matches: 7. This CDR3 is CATSRELAAGNNEQFF. CDR3 DNA sequence: TGTGCCACCAGCAGAGAGCTAGCGGCAGGGAACAATGAGCAGTTCTTC.

The chain joins TRBV5-1 to TRBJ1-3; D not resolved. Trimming removed 4 bases from V and 0 bases from J, with 5 bases in between. Germline V lookup: CDR1 SGHRS, CDR2 YFSETQ. This CDR3 is built from 13 residues. The CDR3 here is CASSRSSGNTIYF. In DNA form, the CDR3 reads TGCGCCAGCAGCAGGAGCTCTGGAAACACCATATATTTT.

V and J are TRBV7-9 and TRBJ2-2; D gene uncertain. The CDR3 covers 12 residues. The germline CDR1 and CDR2 sequences are SEHNR and FQNEAQ (reference sequence). The DNA of the CDR3 is TGTGGAAGCAGGACCGCGGCCGGGGAGCTGTTTTTT. Its protein is CGSRTAAGELFF. Complete variable domain (other parts from reference TRBV7-9 and TRBJ2-2): DTGVSQNPRHKITKRGQNVTFRCDPISEHNRLYWYRQTLGQGPEFLTYFQNEAQLEKSRLLSDRFSAERPKGSFSTLEIQRTEQGDSAMYLCGSRTAAGELFFGEGSRLTVL.

The chain links TRBV14 to TRBJ1-2, with 9 bases aligning to TRBD1. J was trimmed by 6 bases and V by 1 base; bases with no gene match: 6. Germline V gene data show CDR1 as SGHDN and CDR2 as FVKESK. CDR3 length: 15 residues. CDR3 nucleotides: TGTGCCAGCAGCCAAGTACAGGGGGCGAAGGATGGCTACACCTTC. Residues: CASSQVQGAKDGYTF.

The chain joins TRBV28 to TRBJ2-2, with 15 bases aligning to TRBD2. V was pared by 8 bases and J by 1 base, with 5 bases of the junction left unmatched. The CDR3 sequence is 17 residues long. Germline lookup yields CDR1 MDHEN and CDR2 SYDVKM. Written as DNA, the CDR3 is TGTGCCAGCCAGGGACTAGCGGGGGGAAGGAACACCGGGGAGCTGTTTTTT. It yields the protein CASQGLAGGRNTGELFF.

This clone has just a few counts. The chain uses TRBV27 and TRBJ1-6; no firm D call. The CDR3 spans 14 residues. The ends were cut back, 7 bases at V and 7 bases at J, with 14 bases in the middle. Germline assignment: CDR1 MNHEY and CDR2 SMNVEV (reference sequence). The CDR3 DNA follows: TGTGCCAGCATGCCACAGCTATTCAATTCACCCCTCCACTTT. Translating it yields CASMPQLFNSPLHF.

This clone was seen only a few times. J is TRBJ2-7 and V is TRBV2; 7 nucleotides match TRBD1. Germline V gene lookup returns CDR1 SNHLY and CDR2 FYNNEI. Trimming at V came to 5 bases and at J to 2 bases, leaving 9 bases not matched to a gene. This CDR3 has 15 residues. CDR3 DNA: TGTGCCAGCAGTCTAACAGGGGCCAACCCCTACGAGCAGTACTTC. Residues: CASSLTGANPYEQYF.

The V call is TRBV7-2, the J call TRBJ2-7; 9 nucleotides align to TRBD2. There are 15 residues in the CDR3. Germline loops: CDR1 SGHTA, CDR2 FQGNSA. Trimming at V came to 7 bases and at J to 2 bases, leaving 9 bases not matched to a gene. In nucleotides, the CDR3 is TGTGCCAGCATCCCCCACCCTAGCGGGGCCTACGAGCAGTACTTC. It translates to CASIPHPSGAYEQYF.

The chain combines TRBV2 with TRBJ2-1, with 9 bases that match TRBD2. V lost 1 base, J lost 9 bases, and 7 bases stayed unmatched. Germline V CDR1 and CDR2: SNHLY, FYNNEI. The CDR3 has 15 amino acids. The CDR3 bases are TGTGCCAGCAGTGAAGAAACAACTAGCGGGTCTGAGCAGTTCTTC. Its protein is CASSEETTSGSEQFF.

The chain is built from TRBV28 and TRBJ1-5, with TRBD1 matching 9 bases. The CDR3 spans 17 residues. CDR1 MDHEN and CDR2 SYDVKM come from the germline V gene. V shed 5 bases, J shed 2 bases, and the junction held 10 bases outside the gene matches. In DNA, the CDR3 is TGTGCCAGCAGTGTGACAGGGGGTGGGTATGGCAATCAGCCCCAGCATTTT. It yields the protein CASSVTGGGYGNQPQHF.

The chain recombines TRBV4-3 with TRBJ2-1; TRBD2 aligns across 9 bases. There are 15 residues in the CDR3. The germline gives CDR1 LGHNA, CDR2 YSLEER. Trimming removed 1 base from V and 5 bases from J; junction bases left unmatched: 3. CDR3 coding DNA: TGCGCCAGCAGCCAAGGGCTAGCGGGAAACAATGAGCAGTTCTTC. Translating it yields CASSQGLAGNNEQFF.

CDR3 nucleotide sequence: TGCGCCAGCAGCGGCGGTAGAAGGGCGGGGCAAGAGACCCAGTACTTC. Its protein product is CASSGGRRAGQETQYF. The V call is TRBV5-1, the J call TRBJ2-5, with D maybe TRBD2 (6 bases). Trimming removed 4 bases at V and 2 bases at J, with 18 bases between. Germline CDR1 SGHRS, CDR2 YFSETQ. This CDR3 has 16 amino acids.

The chain recombines TRBV3-1 (or the pseudogene TRBV3-2) with TRBJ1-4; 8 bases align to TRBD1. Germline CDR1 and CDR2: LGHDT and YNNKEL (reference sequence). This CDR3 spans 15 amino acids. V shed 5 bases, J shed 8 bases, and the junction held 10 bases outside the gene matches. The CDR3 region is CASSKRTGQWEKLFF. The CDR3 DNA reads TGTGCCAGCAGCAAGCGGACAGGGCAGTGGGAAAAACTGTTTTTT.

This chain connects TRBV9 to TRBJ2-7, with TRBD2 matching over 7 bases. Trimming cost V 3 bases and J 3 bases; bases outside gene matches: 9. This CDR3 comprises 15 residues. In germline, CDR1 is SGDLS, CDR2 YYNGEE. The CDR3 sequence: CASSAGEGGHYEQYF. In DNA, the CDR3 is TGTGCCAGCAGCGCGGGGGAGGGCGGCCACTACGAGCAGTACTTC.

The chain recombines TRBV2 with TRBJ2-7; TRBD1 agrees at 11 bases. The germline gives CDR1 SNHLY, CDR2 FYNNEI. After removal of 10 bases from V and 6 bases from J, the junction contained 11 bases not matched to a gene. This CDR3 is built from 14 residues. The CDR3: CATTRDRGSGEQYF. The CDR3, as DNA: TGTGCCACCACAAGGGACAGGGGGTCTGGCGAGCAGTACTTC. The entire variable domain, with the rest obtained from reference TRBV2 and TRBJ2-7, is as follows: EPEVTQTPSHQVTQMGQEVILRCVPISNHLYFYWYRQILGQKVEFLVSFYNNEISEKSEIFDDQFSVERPDGSNFTLKIRSTKLEDSAMYFCATTRDRGSGEQYFGPGTRLTVT.

The chain employs TRBV5-4 and TRBJ2-3; tentative D call: TRBD1 (6 bases). Germline V lookup: CDR1 SGHNT, CDR2 YYREEE (reference sequence). The V end lost 4 bases, the J end lost 4 bases, and 13 bases lay between the germline ends. The CDR3 sequence is 14 residues long. In DNA, the CDR3 is TGTGCCAGCAGCACGATCGAGGGGGCAGATACGCAGTATTTT. Its protein is CASSTIEGADTQYF.

To note about this clone: The junction departs from the called germline gene at one end, perhaps through a read error. This chain links TRBV20-1 with TRBJ1-1; 9 positions agree with TRBD1. The CDR3 is made up of 10 amino acids. CDR1 is DFQATT and CDR2 is SNEGSKA in the germline V gene (reference sequence). The DNA of the CDR3 is TGCAGCGTCGGAGGGACAGGGCGTTACTTT. It codes for CSVGGTGRYF.

The V call is TRBV10-3, the J call TRBJ2-3; 8 nucleotides match TRBD2. Germline values: CDR1 ENHRY, CDR2 SYGVKD. This CDR3 region has 14 residues. The V segment lost 9 bases and the J segment 3 bases; nucleotides outside the gene matches: 8. CDR3 DNA: TGTGCCATTTTACGGGGGGGTACGACAGATACGCAGTATTTT. It is translated as CAILRGGTTDTQYF.

This chain joins TRBV5-8 and TRBJ2-7; maybe TRBD1 (6 bases). Germline values: CDR1 SGHTS, CDR2 YDEGEE. Trimming left V 2 bases short and J 7 bases short, with 13 bases between. CDR3 length: 13 amino acids. The CDR3 spells CASSFNRAGEQYF. The CDR3 coding sequence is TGTGCCAGCAGCTTCAACAGGGCAGGTGAGCAGTACTTC.